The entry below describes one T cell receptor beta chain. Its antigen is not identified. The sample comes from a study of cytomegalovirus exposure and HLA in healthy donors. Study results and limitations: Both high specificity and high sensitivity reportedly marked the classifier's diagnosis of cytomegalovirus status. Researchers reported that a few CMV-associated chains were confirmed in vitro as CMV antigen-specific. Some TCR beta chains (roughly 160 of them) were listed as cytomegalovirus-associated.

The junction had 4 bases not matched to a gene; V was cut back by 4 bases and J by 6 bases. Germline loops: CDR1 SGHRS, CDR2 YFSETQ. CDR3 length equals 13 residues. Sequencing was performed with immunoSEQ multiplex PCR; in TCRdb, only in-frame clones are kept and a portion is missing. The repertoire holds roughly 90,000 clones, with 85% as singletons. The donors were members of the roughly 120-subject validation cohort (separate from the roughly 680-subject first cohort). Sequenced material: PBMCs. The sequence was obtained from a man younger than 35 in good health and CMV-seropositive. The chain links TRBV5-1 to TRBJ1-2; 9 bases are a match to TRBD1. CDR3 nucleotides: TGCGCCAGCAGCGCGGGACAGGGAAATGGCTACACCTTC. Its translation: CASSAGQGNGYTF.